This T cell receptor (beta chain) was sequenced during a study of identical twins. The V segment lost 5 bases and the J segment 4 bases; nucleotides outside the gene matches: 6. This CDR3 contains 16 residues. Looked up from germline, CDR1 is SGHTA and CDR2 is FQGNSA. This clonotype was recorded many times. TCRdb independently ran MiXCR on the 5' RACE reads; one entry per CDR3 protein. The sample consists of hundreds of thousands of distinct CDR3 sequences, 8.6% of them appearing once. These data also featured in a second study, about yellow fever vaccine responses in identical twins.

The sequenced sample was PBMCs. The chain is built from TRBV7-2 and TRBJ2-3; 13 positions match TRBD2. The sequence came from a woman aged 18 to 35 in good health. CDR3 amino acids: CASSKGLAGASDTQYF. The DNA for the CDR3 is TGTGCCAGCAGCAAAGGACTAGCGGGGGCCTCAGATACGCAGTATTTT.